The 21 T cell receptor beta chains in this list originate from one sample, sequenced in a study of T-cell reconstitution after alpha-beta-depleted transplantation in children. As it was prepared, the TCRbeta library received unique molecular identifiers. TCRdb re-called the PCR reads with MiXCR, one entry per CDR3 protein. This table has approximately 170,000 distinct CDR3 sequences, around 10% appearing once. Sequenced here: PBMCs, sampled before TCRalphabeta/CD19-depleted stem cell transplant. All receptors derive from a boy between 2 and 15 years old with acute myeloid leukemia, due to receive a stem cell transplant.

This clonotype was recorded a few times. The chain carries TRBV5-1 and TRBJ1-4, with D possibly TRBD1 on 6 matching bases. Germline V lookup: CDR1 SGHRS, CDR2 YFSETQ. The V and J ends lost 4 bases and 4 bases respectively, with 17 bases between them. The CDR3 extends over 16 amino acids. For the CDR3, the DNA is TGCGCCAGCAGCCAAGAAGGGGGGAGCAGTAATGAAAAACTGTTTTTT. The encoded protein is CASSQEGGSSNEKLFF.

This clonotype was counted ten times or more. The chain recombines TRBV6-4 with TRBJ2-3; D may be TRBD2 (5 bases). The V end was cut by 3 bases, the J end by 5 bases, with 12 bases between. This CDR3 contains 14 residues. Germline loops: CDR1 MRHNA, CDR2 SNTAGT. The CDR3 region has the DNA TGTGCCAGCAGTGAACAAAGCGGAAAAGATACGCAGTATTTT. This codes for CASSEQSGKDTQYF.

This clonotype was seen many times. This chain uses TRBV20-1 with TRBJ1-3; 9 bases line up with TRBD1. The V gene's germline CDR1 is DFQATT and CDR2 SNEGSKA (reference sequence). This CDR3 is built from 13 residues. V trimming: 5 bases; J trimming: 2 bases; junction bases outside the gene matches: 1. CDR3 sequence reads: CSARDRAGNTIYF. CDR3 in DNA: TGCAGTGCTCGGGACAGGGCTGGAAACACCATATATTTT.

This clonotype occurred many times. DNA for the CDR3: TGTGCCAGTAGCACGATTACGGGCAGGGTTAACTATGGCTACACCTTC. Protein: CASSTITGRVNYGYTF. The chain recombines TRBV19 with TRBJ1-2, with D possibly matching TRBD1 (5 bases). Trimming stripped 6 bases from V and 1 base from J, with 18 bases between. Per the germline V gene, CDR1 is LNHDA and CDR2 is SQIVND (reference sequence). This CDR3 spans 16 amino acids.

This clonotype was detected ten times or more. The rearrangement uses TRBV7-3 and TRBJ2-3; D unclear. Germline assignment: CDR1 SGHTA and CDR2 FQGTGA. The V and J ends lost 0 bases and 2 bases respectively, with 9 bases between them. The CDR3 is made up of 15 amino acids. Here the CDR3 reads CASSLTSPSTDTQYF. The CDR3 coding sequence is TGTGCCAGCAGCTTAACGAGCCCTTCCACAGATACGCAGTATTTT.

This clonotype was observed many times. The rearrangement joins TRBV5-1 to TRBJ2-5; TRBD2 aligns across 14 bases. This CDR3 contains 16 residues. Germline V gene data show CDR1 as SGHRS and CDR2 as YFSETQ. V gave up 0 bases and J gave up 5 bases; unmatched junction bases: 3. The CDR3 DNA follows: TGCGCCAGCAGCTTGGGGGGGACTAGCGGGAGTGAGACCCAGTACTTC. It is translated as CASSLGGTSGSETQYF.

There are many counts of this clonotype. The V call is TRBV12-3 or TRBV12-4, the J call TRBJ2-3; the match to TRBD1 covers 8 bases. J gave up 5 bases and V 6 bases, and 4 bases lay outside the gene matches. CDR3 length equals 13 residues. CDR3 loop: CASRLTGEDTQYF. DNA of the CDR3: TGTGCCAGCAGGTTGACAGGGGAAGATACGCAGTATTTT.

This clonotype has at least ten counts. This sequence joins TRBV5-6 and TRBJ2-7; no definite D call. V lost 3 bases to trimming and J lost 3 bases, with 10 bases between them. Germline lookup yields CDR1 SGHDT and CDR2 YYEEEE. CDR3 length: 13 amino acids. The chain's CDR3 is CASSWRSGYEQYF. CDR3 coding DNA: TGTGCCAGCAGCTGGCGGTCCGGCTACGAGCAGTACTTC.

Comment on this clonotype: This may come from a read error, since a much larger clone is one base off. The chain is built from TRBV29-1 and TRBJ1-6, with 7 positions matching TRBD1. The germline gives CDR1 SQVTM, CDR2 ANQGSEA. The CDR3 length is 13 residues. The CDR3, as DNA: TGCAGCGTGGGCGGGACAGCAAATTCACCCCTCCCCTTT. Encoded protein: CSVGGTANSPLPF.

At least ten counts were recorded for this clonotype. The chain joins TRBV27 to TRBJ1-1; D unresolved. With 2 bases removed from V and 2 bases from J, the gap between germline ends came to 9 bases. The CDR3 consists of 14 residues. Germline lookup yields CDR1 MNHEY and CDR2 SMNVEV (reference sequence). The CDR3 bases are TGTGCCAGCAGTTTAAAGGGTACAAACACTGAAGCTTTCTTT. This translates into CASSLKGTNTEAFF.

This clonotype was seen ten or more times. The chain joins TRBV12-3 or TRBV12-4 to TRBJ1-2; tentative D call: TRBD1 (5 bases). The germline V and J ends were trimmed by 3 bases and 7 bases, with 9 bases remaining between them. The CDR3 is 12 amino acids. Here the CDR3 reads CASSFSGIGYTF. CDR3 DNA sequence: TGTGCCAGCAGTTTTTCAGGGATTGGCTACACCTTC.

This clonotype was seen at least ten times. The chain combines TRBV3-1 with TRBJ1-6, with a possible D match to TRBD1 (5 bases). Trimming removed 1 base from V and 8 bases from J, with 12 bases in between. Germline V lookup: CDR1 LGHDT, CDR2 YNNKEL (reference sequence). This CDR3 contains 15 residues. The CDR3 is CASSQVGQGHSPLHF. In DNA, the CDR3 is TGTGCCAGCAGCCAAGTAGGTCAGGGTCATTCACCCCTCCACTTT.

This clonotype was seen ten or more times. The chain links TRBV5-1 to TRBJ1-1; weak D call: TRBD1 (6 bases). In germline, CDR1 is SGHRS, CDR2 YFSETQ. Between the trimmed V and J ends, which lost 3 bases and 5 bases, there was a span of 11 bases. The CDR3 consists of 13 residues. CDR3 loop: CASSSQGWTEAFF. The CDR3 DNA sequence: TGCGCCAGCAGCTCCCAGGGGTGGACTGAAGCTTTCTTT.

This clonotype showed up many times. The chain has TRBV7-2 and TRBJ1-6; 11 bases are shared with TRBD1. Germline V gene data show CDR1 as SGHTA and CDR2 as FQGNSA. Losses at the gene ends were 4 bases for V and 7 bases for J; bases not matched to a gene: 3. CDR3 length: 15 amino acids. DNA for the CDR3: TGTGCCAGCAGCTCCCGGGACAGGGGGAATTCACCCCTCCACTTT. This translates into CASSSRDRGNSPLHF.

The V call is TRBV7-6, the J call TRBJ2-1; either TRBD1 or TRBD2 may supply D (6 bases each). V shed 8 bases and J shed 0 bases, with 11 bases lying between them. Per germline, CDR1 SGHVS and CDR2 FNYEAQ. The CDR3 is 14 residues long. Here the CDR3 DNA reads TGTGCCAGCGGACCGGGGGCCTCCTACAATGAGCAGTTCTTC. This translates into CASGPGASYNEQFF.

This clonotype was seen just once. This sequence joins TRBV6-5 and TRBJ2-7; D possibly uses TRBD1 or TRBD2 (5 bases each). The CDR3 consists of 15 residues. Trimming pared 0 bases from V and 1 base from J, leaving 10 bases between. In germline, CDR1 is MNHEY, CDR2 SVGAGI. CDR3 sequence: CASSYSVGESYEQYF. DNA of the CDR3: TGTGCCAGCAGTTACTCCGTGGGGGAGTCCTACGAGCAGTACTTC.

Ten or more counts support this clonotype. This chain connects TRBV5-1 to TRBJ2-1; 8 nucleotides agree with TRBD2. CDR1 and CDR2 (germline): SGHRS, YFSETQ. This CDR3 has 13 residues. The junction had 2 bases not matched to a gene; V was cut back by 4 bases and J by 5 bases. The CDR3 DNA is TGCGCCAGCAGCAAGGGACTAGACAATGAGCAGTTCTTC. Protein product: CASSKGLDNEQFF. The full variable domain, with the rest looked up from reference TRBV5-1 and TRBJ2-1, is KAGVTQTPRYLIKTRGQQVTLSCSPISGHRSVSWYQQTPGQGLQFLFEYFSETQRNKGNFPGRFSGRQFSNSRSEMNVSTLELGDSALYLCASSKGLDNEQFFGPGTRLTVL.

Details on this clonotype: One junction end does not reproduce the germline sequence, and a read error may be involved. The V gene is TRBV6-2 or TRBV6-3, the J gene TRBJ2-7; no clear D gene. Germline values: CDR1 MNHEY, CDR2 SVGEGT. The CDR3 length is 11 residues. The CDR3 bases are TGTGCCAACAGTTACTCTTACGAACAGTACTTC. Translation gives CANSYSYEQYF.

This clonotype was counted many times. V gene TRBV5-1 combines with J gene TRBJ2-2, with 7 bases fitting TRBD1. V was clipped by 1 base and J by 1 base; unmatched bases: 4. From germline, CDR1 is SGHRS and CDR2 YFSETQ. This CDR3 has 16 residues. The CDR3: CASSLRGQGNTGELFF. CDR3 nucleotides: TGCGCCAGCAGCTTGAGGGGGCAAGGGAACACCGGGGAGCTGTTTTTT.

The chain joins TRBV6-1 to TRBJ1-2; tentative D call: TRBD1 (6 bases). The V gene's germline CDR1 is MNHNS and CDR2 SASEGT. Deletions cut 2 bases from V and 4 bases from J, with 11 bases between. This CDR3 spans 14 amino acids. The DNA for the CDR3 is TGTGCCAGCAGTGAAAAGGGGGTCGTCTATGGCTACACCTTC. Translating gives CASSEKGVVYGYTF.

This rearrangement joins TRBV7-9 to TRBJ2-1; 12 bases fit TRBD2. Trimming at V came to 5 bases and at J to 7 bases, leaving 6 bases not matched to a gene. CDR3 length: 15 residues. CDR1 SEHNR and CDR2 FQNEAQ come from the germline V gene (reference sequence). CDR3 sequence reads: CASSMLAGGQNEQFF. CDR3 nucleotide sequence: TGTGCCAGCAGCATGCTAGCGGGAGGGCAGAATGAGCAGTTCTTC.